This T cell receptor beta chain comes out of a study of human T cells and chemical hapten exposure. Germline CDR1 DFQATT, CDR2 SNEGSKA (reference sequence). The V segment lost 3 bases and the J segment 4 bases; nucleotides outside the gene matches: 4. The CDR3 has 13 amino acids. Each CDR3 protein gets one entry after TCRdb re-called the RACE reads with MiXCR. Of more than 150,000 distinct CDR3 sequences listed, 24% are singletons. Stated time point: patch test 3, about 24 weeks after DPC sensitization. Stated treatment: therapeutic diphenylcyclopropenone sensitization with weekly scalp DPC. Only after blood had been drawn was each patch test applied.

The sample here was whole blood, taken in connection with sensitization to the hapten diphenylcyclopropenone (DPC). The source of this sequence is a woman aged 35 to 49 with alopecia areata. Some clones in this sample may be carry-over from other donors' samples. The genes are TRBV20-1 and TRBJ2-5; 8 nucleotides align to TRBD1. The CDR3 spells CSARDRVGETQYF. The CDR3 DNA reads TGCAGTGCTAGGGACAGGGTAGGAGAGACCCAGTACTTC.